The 29 T cell receptor beta chains below all came from one sample that was sequenced in a study of blood T cell repertoires in COVID-19. Assay used: immunoSEQ multiplex PCR; TCRdb lists only in-frame clones, some missing. The sample carries about 210,000 clones, around nine tenths recorded once. Specimen: peripheral blood. These receptors came from a man between 60 and 70 years old with acute or convalescent COVID-19.

V and J are TRBV5-6 and TRBJ2-7; D perhaps matches TRBD2 (5 bases). V was cut by 4 bases and J by 6 bases, with 8 bases left in between. This CDR3 is 11 amino acids long. Germline loops: CDR1 SGHDT, CDR2 YYEEEE. CDR3 region: CASSTRAEQYF. DNA for the CDR3: TGTGCCAGCAGCACGCGGGCCGAGCAGTACTTC.

The chain couples TRBV6-5 to TRBJ2-1; D gene uncertain. Looked up from germline, CDR1 is MNHEY and CDR2 is SVGAGI. This CDR3 has 13 amino acids. V dropped 0 bases and J dropped 10 bases, with 10 bases sitting between them. CDR3 sequence reads: CASSYSNSLEQFF. CDR3 DNA: TGTGCCAGCAGTTACTCGAACAGCCTGGAGCAGTTCTTC.

The chain recombines TRBV12-3 or TRBV12-4 with TRBJ1-5, with D hard to call. V was clipped by 6 bases and J by 5 bases, with 11 bases between them. The CDR3 consists of 13 residues. The CDR3 region is CASSPWRDQPQHF. The CDR3 coding sequence is TGTGCCAGCAGCCCCTGGAGAGATCAGCCCCAGCATTTT.

The rearrangement links TRBV5-1 to TRBJ1-1, with 9 bases matching TRBD1. The V gene end was trimmed by 4 bases and the J gene end by 1 base; junction bases not matched to a gene: 2. Germline CDR1 SGHRS, CDR2 YFSETQ. CDR3 size: 14 residues. CDR3 protein: CASSEGQGNTEAFF. As DNA, the CDR3 is TGCGCCAGCAGCGAGGGACAGGGGAACACTGAAGCTTTCTTT.

The gene calls are TRBV6-2 or TRBV6-3 and TRBJ2-3; 8 nucleotides align to TRBD2. After removal of 2 bases from V and 3 bases from J, the junction contained 1 base not matched to a gene. CDR3 length: 14 amino acids. The V gene's germline CDR1 is MNHEY and CDR2 SVGEGT. The CDR3 loop is CASSYERGTDTQYF. CDR3 nucleotides: TGTGCCAGCAGTTACGAGCGGGGGACAGATACGCAGTATTTT.

This chain uses TRBV28 with TRBJ1-2; D unresolved. V lost 7 bases and J lost 2, with 5 bases in between. CDR1 and CDR2 from the germline V gene are MDHEN and SYDVKM. The CDR3 sequence is 11 residues long. The CDR3 bases are TGTGCCAGCACTCAGAACTATGGCTACACCTTC. This codes for CASTQNYGYTF.

DNA of the CDR3: TGTGCCAGCAGCTTACCCCCGGGAAACACCATATATTTT. It translates to CASSLPPGNTIYF. The rearrangement uses TRBV7-8 and TRBJ1-3, with D uncertain. Trimming cost V 2 bases and J 4 bases, with 6 bases left between them. In germline, CDR1 is SGHVS, CDR2 FQNEAQ. CDR3 size: 13 residues.

The rearrangement joins TRBV5-4 to TRBJ1-2; D gene unclear. The germline gives CDR1 SGHNT, CDR2 YYREEE (reference sequence). V was shortened by 6 bases and J by 8 bases, with 20 bases between the two germline ends. This CDR3 has 14 residues. The CDR3 loop is CASTTPTGMGGYTF. As DNA, the CDR3 is TGTGCCAGCACCACACCGACGGGAATGGGGGGCTACACCTTC.

CDR3 amino acids: CASNPQGKTQYF. CDR3 in DNA: TGTGCCAGCAACCCACAGGGGAAGACGCAGTATTTT. The genes are TRBV6-5 and TRBJ2-3, with TRBD1 identical over 7 bases. The germline V gene has CDR1 MNHEY and CDR2 SVGAGI. J lost 9 bases, V lost 7 bases, and 7 bases had no gene match. The CDR3 is made up of 12 amino acids.

V gene TRBV5-1 combines with J gene TRBJ2-1; the D gene is possibly TRBD2 (6 bases). Germline V gene sequence: CDR1 SGHRS, CDR2 YFSETQ. Between the trimmed V and J ends, which lost 4 bases and 10 bases, there was a span of 18 bases. The CDR3 has 14 amino acids. CDR3 region: CASSAGTGGEEQFF. Written as DNA, the CDR3 is TGCGCCAGCAGCGCCGGGACTGGGGGTGAGGAGCAGTTCTTC.

This clone was seen a single time. This chain connects TRBV9 to TRBJ1-3, with D perhaps matching TRBD1 (5 bases). Germline V gene lookup returns CDR1 SGDLS and CDR2 YYNGEE. The CDR3 consists of 15 residues. The V end lost 0 bases, the J end lost 4 bases, and 11 bases lay between the germline ends. For the CDR3, the DNA is TGTGCCAGCAGCGTAGGACAGCAGGCAGGAAACACCATATATTTT. It codes for CASSVGQQAGNTIYF.

Only one count was recorded for this clone. The chain links TRBV6-5 to TRBJ1-1; D unclear. This CDR3 is 13 amino acids long. The V gene lost 9 bases and the J gene lost 1 base, with 12 bases spanning the gap. The germline V gene encodes CDR1 MNHEY and CDR2 SVGAGI. CDR3 in DNA: TGTGCCAGTGAGGGAGCGGCGAACACTGAAGCTTTCTTT. It yields the protein CASEGAANTEAFF.

This chain links TRBV9 with TRBJ1-5; D remains unclear. The CDR3 sequence is 15 residues long. Trimming removed 0 bases at V and 5 bases at J, with 12 bases between. Looked up from germline, CDR1 is SGDLS and CDR2 is YYNGEE. Here the CDR3 DNA reads TGTGCCAGCAGCGTAGCTGGGCAGATAGATCAGCCCCAGCATTTT. Its translation is CASSVAGQIDQPQHF.

CDR3 DNA: TGTGCCGGGTGGGGGCATAGGTACACTGAAGCTTTCTTT. Its protein is CAGWGHRYTEAFF. The chain couples TRBV6-9 to TRBJ1-1, with D possibly matching TRBD1 (6 bases). Germline CDR1 and CDR2: MNHGY and SVAAGI. V gave up 11 bases and J gave up 3 bases, with 16 bases separating them. This CDR3 has 13 residues.

The table lists this clone with many counts. V is TRBV3-1 (or the pseudogene TRBV3-2) and J is TRBJ1-4; D gene uncertain. Germline V gene lookup returns CDR1 LGHDT and CDR2 YNNKEL (reference sequence). V lost 6 bases to trimming and J lost 0 bases, with 8 bases between them. CDR3 length: 14 amino acids. CDR3 protein: CASSHEPTNEKLFF. DNA of the CDR3: TGTGCCAGCAGTCACGAGCCAACTAATGAAAAACTGTTTTTT.

The chain employs TRBV9 and TRBJ2-5, with TRBD2 matching over 8 bases. J gave up 3 bases and V 0 bases, and 13 bases lay outside the gene matches. The CDR3 is made up of 18 amino acids. Germline V gene data show CDR1 as SGDLS and CDR2 as YYNGEE. DNA for the CDR3: TGTGCCAGCAGCGTAGCTCGGGCGGGGACTAGTGAAAAAGAGACCCAGTACTTC. It encodes CASSVARAGTSEKETQYF.

The rearrangement joins TRBV7-2 to TRBJ2-3; TRBD1 aligns across 7 bases. CDR1 SGHTA and CDR2 FQGNSA come from the germline V gene. With 5 bases clipped from V and 6 bases from J, the junction kept 8 bases outside the gene matches. The CDR3 runs to 14 residues. CDR3 sequence reads: CASSRGQDPDTQYF. DNA of the CDR3: TGTGCCAGCAGCCGCGGACAGGACCCCGATACGCAGTATTTT.

V usage is TRBV30 and J usage is TRBJ1-5; D may be TRBD1 (6 bases). CDR1 GTSNPN and CDR2 SVGIG come from the germline V gene (reference sequence). CDR3 length equals 13 residues. V was pared by 4 bases and J by 7 bases, with 14 bases between. Written as DNA, the CDR3 is TGTGCCTGGAATCCGGGGGGCGGACAGCCCCAGCATTTT. It codes for CAWNPGGGQPQHF.

The chain joins TRBV6-5 to TRBJ2-2; perhaps TRBD2 as D (5 bases). Germline lookup yields CDR1 MNHEY and CDR2 SVGAGI. The CDR3 consists of 15 residues. Trimming removed 4 bases at V and 1 base at J, with 10 bases between. This chain's CDR3 is CASSLLAENTGELFF. The CDR3 region has the DNA TGTGCCAGCAGTTTGCTAGCAGAGAACACCGGGGAGCTGTTTTTT.

The rearrangement links TRBV6-5 to TRBJ2-5, with 8 bases fitting TRBD1. Germline V gene data show CDR1 as MNHEY and CDR2 as SVGAGI. J was trimmed by 1 base and V by 6 bases; bases with no gene match: 7. There are 15 residues in the CDR3. The CDR3 nucleotides are TGTGCCAGCAGCCCCGGGACAGGCCGCCAAGAGACCCAGTACTTC. Translated, it gives CASSPGTGRQETQYF.

This clone was detected a few times. The chain carries TRBV15 and TRBJ2-7; perhaps TRBD2 as D (6 bases). Germline V lookup: CDR1 LNHNV, CDR2 YYDKDF (reference sequence). V shed 0 bases and J shed 1 base, with 7 bases lying between them. The CDR3 length is 14 residues. The CDR3 sequence: CATSREGTSYEQYF. Written as DNA, the CDR3 is TGTGCCACCAGCAGAGAAGGGACTTCCTACGAGCAGTACTTC. Full variable domain (outside the CDR3, taken from reference TRBV15 and TRBJ2-7): DAMVIQNPRYQVTQFGKPVTLSCSQTLNHNVMYWYQQKSSQAPKLLFHYYDKDFNNEADTPDNFQSRRPNTSFCFLDIRSPGLGDTAMYLCATSREGTSYEQYFGPGTRLTVT.

This chain connects TRBV5-4 to TRBJ2-3; 10 bases agree with TRBD1. V was pared by 2 bases and J by 4 bases, with 7 bases of the junction left unmatched. Germline loops: CDR1 SGHNT, CDR2 YYREEE (reference sequence). The CDR3 has 16 amino acids. CDR3 in amino acids: CASSFPGQGTPDTQYF. The CDR3 bases are TGTGCCAGCAGCTTTCCGGGACAGGGGACCCCAGATACGCAGTATTTT.

The gene calls are TRBV27 and TRBJ1-2, with a possible D match to TRBD1 (5 bases). In germline, CDR1 is MNHEY, CDR2 SMNVEV (reference sequence). The CDR3 totals 14 residues. V was pared by 3 bases and J by 2 bases, with 10 bases between. The DNA for the CDR3 is TGTGCCAGCAGTTTCAACTCAGGGAACTATGGCTACACCTTC. Translated: CASSFNSGNYGYTF.

The V gene is TRBV7-3, the J gene TRBJ2-7; the D gene is possibly TRBD1 (5 bases). The CDR3 length is 13 residues. V lost 5 bases and J 3 bases, leaving 11 bases between the germline ends. Looked up from germline, CDR1 is SGHTA and CDR2 is FQGTGA. Here the CDR3 DNA reads TGTGCCAGCAGCACCGAAAGGGGCTACGAGCAGTACTTC. Its translation: CASSTERGYEQYF.

This chain connects TRBV5-1 to TRBJ2-2, with TRBD1 identical over 9 bases. V lost 0 bases to trimming and J lost 5 bases; unmatched junction nucleotides: 2. There are 15 residues in the CDR3. Per the germline V gene, CDR1 is SGHRS and CDR2 is YFSETQ. The CDR3 loop reads CASSLAGTGTGELFF. The CDR3 nucleotides are TGCGCCAGCAGCTTGGCTGGGACAGGGACCGGGGAGCTGTTTTTT.

The chain employs TRBV13 and TRBJ2-1; 8 nucleotides match TRBD1. Losses at the gene ends were 6 bases for V and 0 bases for J; bases not matched to a gene: 7. This CDR3 contains 16 residues. In germline, CDR1 is PRHDT, CDR2 FYEKMQ (reference sequence). The CDR3 sequence is CASRHRGSSSYNEQFF. CDR3 coding DNA: TGTGCCAGCAGACACAGGGGGTCAAGCTCCTACAATGAGCAGTTCTTC.

The chain recombines TRBV29-1 with TRBJ1-1; tentatively, D is TRBD1 (5 bases). V lost 4 bases, J lost 2 bases, and 14 bases lay in between. Germline V gives CDR1 SQVTM, CDR2 ANQGSEA. This CDR3 comprises 14 residues. The CDR3 reads CSVGVQGGNTEAFF. CDR3 nucleotide sequence: TGCAGCGTTGGGGTGCAGGGTGGTAACACTGAAGCTTTCTTT.

This rearrangement joins TRBV4-3 to TRBJ1-5, with TRBD1 matching 8 bases. Trimming at V came to 4 bases and at J to 6 bases, leaving 8 bases not matched to a gene. Germline V lookup: CDR1 LGHNA, CDR2 YSLEER. This CDR3 is 15 amino acids long. DNA for the CDR3: TGCGCCAGCAGCCCCCAAACAGGGACAGGTCAGCCCCAGCATTTT. Translated, it gives CASSPQTGTGQPQHF.

V is TRBV5-1 and J is TRBJ2-3; 7 bases agree with TRBD1. Germline values: CDR1 SGHRS, CDR2 YFSETQ. The CDR3 has 15 residues. J gave up 0 bases and V 5 bases, and 6 bases lay outside the gene matches. CDR3 coding DNA: TGCGCCAGCAGTGTGACAGGGCCTAGCACAGATACGCAGTATTTT. This gives the protein CASSVTGPSTDTQYF.